This T cell receptor (beta chain) was recorded in a study of T cells after yellow fever vaccination. Points from the study as a whole: Faster peaking, at day 5 versus 15, marked a secondary response that was weaker.

TCRdb re-called the 5' RACE reads through MiXCR, storing one row per CDR3 protein. This sample yields roughly 45,000 distinct CDR3 sequences, of which 6.5% to 8.5% are seen a single time; around 16% belongs to the top ten. This clonotype was seen many times. Germline CDR1 reads DFQATT; CDR2 reads SNEGSKA (reference sequence). This CDR3 has 15 amino acids. J was trimmed by 0 bases and V by 0 bases; bases with no gene match: 5. The receptor comes from a young man who received the YFV17D yellow fever vaccine. J is TRBJ2-7 and V is TRBV20-1, with 7 positions matching TRBD2. Specimen: CD8+ T cells not binding an NS4B(214-222) dextramer, sorted from PBMCs, collected 45 days after the yellow fever booster vaccination. DNA of the CDR3: TGCAGTGCTAGAGATTTGGCTAGCGGCTCCTACGAGCAGTACTTC. This encodes CSARDLASGSYEQYF.